Each of the 23 T cell receptor beta chains below was sequenced from the same sample in a study of somatic mutations in cytotoxic T cells in rheumatoid arthritis. Repertoires were generated with immunoSEQ multiplex PCR, while TCRdb's copy carries only in-frame clones and drops some. The sample shows about 11,000 clones, roughly 74% of them seen only once. Sequenced sample: CD8+ T cells sorted from blood. The receptors originated from a man in his fifties or sixties in good health.

The chain combines TRBV18 with TRBJ1-2; no clear D. CDR1 and CDR2 (germline): KGHSH, LQKENI. CDR3 size: 14 residues. Deletions cut 6 bases from V and 0 bases from J, with 11 bases between. CDR3 sequence reads: CASSSAPANYGYTF. Written as DNA, the CDR3 is TGTGCCAGCTCTTCCGCCCCAGCTAACTATGGCTACACCTTC.

The V and J genes are TRBV19 and TRBJ2-7; 8 nucleotides align to TRBD2. J gave up 3 bases and V 3 bases, and 4 bases lay outside the gene matches. The CDR3 extends over 14 amino acids. Germline CDR1 LNHDA, CDR2 SQIVND (reference sequence). The CDR3 loop reads CASSITAGGYEQYF. The DNA of the CDR3 is TGTGCCAGTAGTATTACCGCGGGGGGCTACGAGCAGTACTTC.

The V call is TRBV6-6, the J call TRBJ2-3; 7 nucleotides match TRBD2. Germline CDR1 MNHNY, CDR2 SVGAGI (reference sequence). The CDR3 is 14 residues long. The V and J ends lost 2 bases and 4 bases, in that order; junction bases with no gene match: 3. The CDR3 here is CASSYGGGSDTQYF. The CDR3, as DNA: TGTGCCAGCAGTTACGGGGGGGGGTCAGATACGCAGTATTTT.

The rearrangement joins TRBV4-2 to TRBJ2-1, with D possibly being TRBD2 (5 bases). The CDR3 spans 15 residues. Germline CDR1 is LGHNA and CDR2 is YNFKEQ. Deletions cut 1 base from V and 3 bases from J, with 10 bases between. The CDR3 DNA sequence: TGTGCCAGCAGCCAAGTTGGACTTGTCTACAATGAGCAGTTCTTC. Its translation: CASSQVGLVYNEQFF.

The rearrangement joins TRBV6-6 to TRBJ2-5; 8 bases are a match to TRBD2. The CDR3 loop spans 15 amino acids. From germline, CDR1 is MNHNY and CDR2 SVGAGI (reference sequence). V trimming: 6 bases; J trimming: 5 bases; junction bases outside the gene matches: 11. The CDR3 loop is CASSTPAGAGETQYF. CDR3 in DNA: TGTGCCAGCAGCACCCCAGCGGGGGCGGGGGAGACCCAGTACTTC.

The chain couples TRBV7-7 to TRBJ2-7; 9 nucleotides align to TRBD1. The CDR3 length is 15 residues. V lost 5 bases and J lost 0; bases outside the gene matches: 5. Germline CDR1 is SSHAT and CDR2 is FNYEAQ (reference sequence). The CDR3 nucleotides are TGTGCCAGCAGCCCCGGGACAGGGCCCTCCTACGAGCAGTACTTC. It codes for CASSPGTGPSYEQYF.

The CDR3 DNA is TGTGCCAGCAGCTCGGGACAGTCAAATTACAATGAGCAGTTCTTC. Translation: CASSSGQSNYNEQFF. The chain has TRBV5-4 and TRBJ2-1, with 7 bases lining up with TRBD1. Germline CDR1 SGHNT, CDR2 YYREEE (reference sequence). The V segment lost 3 bases and the J segment 4 bases; nucleotides outside the gene matches: 7. This CDR3 is 15 amino acids long.

This clone was detected only a few times. The gene calls are TRBV5-1 and TRBJ1-5; D is unclear. V was trimmed by 2 bases and J by 1 base, leaving 10 bases between them. In germline, CDR1 is SGHRS, CDR2 YFSETQ. CDR3 length: 15 residues. CDR3 nucleotides: TGCGCCAGCAGCTTCGGTGGGGAGAGCAATCAGCCCCAGCATTTT. Translated: CASSFGGESNQPQHF.

This chain uses TRBV23-1 with TRBJ2-2; 9 positions match TRBD1. TRBV23-1 is placed among ORFs of uncertain function. After removal of 4 bases from V and 8 bases from J, the junction contained 11 bases not matched to a gene. The CDR3 sequence is 16 residues long. The CDR3 DNA follows: TGCGCCAGCAGTCCTTCGGGGGGACAGGGCCTGGGGGAGCTGTTTTTT. Translated, it gives CASSPSGGQGLGELFF.

This chain joins TRBV11-2 and TRBJ2-3, with D possibly matching TRBD2 (6 bases). Germline V gene data show CDR1 as SGHAT and CDR2 as FQNNGV. The germline V and J ends were trimmed by 5 bases and 0 bases, with 21 bases remaining between them. This CDR3 is 18 amino acids long. In nucleotides, the CDR3 is TGTGCCAGCAGCCCCCGGCCGACTAGAGCGGTTAGCACAGATACGCAGTATTTT. Protein: CASSPRPTRAVSTDTQYF.

This chain's CDR3 is CASSYSGGGETQYF. The CDR3 nucleotides are TGTGCCAGCAGTTACTCGGGAGGTGGGGAGACCCAGTACTTC. The genes are TRBV6-5 and TRBJ2-5, with D maybe TRBD2 (6 bases). The V gene's germline CDR1 is MNHEY and CDR2 SVGAGI. CDR3 size: 14 residues. V was pared by 0 bases and J by 5 bases, with 10 bases between.

This chain uses TRBV7-9 with TRBJ2-7; 7 bases match TRBD2. The V segment lost 3 bases and the J segment 3 bases; nucleotides outside the gene matches: 2. This CDR3 region has 13 residues. Germline V gene lookup returns CDR1 SEHNR and CDR2 FQNEAQ (reference sequence). The CDR3 nucleotides read TGTGCCAGCAGCTTGGGGGGGAACTACGAGCAGTACTTC. Its protein product is CASSLGGNYEQYF.

J is TRBJ1-5 and V is TRBV28, with D unclear. The V and J ends lost 8 bases and 1 base respectively, with 15 bases between them. The CDR3 runs 15 residues. CDR1 and CDR2 from the germline V gene are MDHEN and SYDVKM. CDR3 in DNA: TGTGCCAGCCAGAGGCCGGGTGCCAGCAATCAGCCCCAGCATTTT. It translates to CASQRPGASNQPQHF.

This rearrangement joins TRBV27 to TRBJ1-1; D is uncertain. This CDR3 is built from 13 residues. Germline V gene sequence: CDR1 MNHEY, CDR2 SMNVEV (reference sequence). The V gene lost 2 bases and the J gene lost 10 bases, with 14 bases spanning the gap. CDR3 sequence (DNA): TGTGCCAGCAGTTTAAGAGGTCTTCAGAGAGCTTTCTTT. It encodes CASSLRGLQRAFF.

This clone was seen only once. This chain connects TRBV6-1 to TRBJ1-2; D unresolved. V shed 1 base and J shed 12 bases, with 18 bases lying between them. The CDR3 has 14 amino acids. The germline V gene encodes CDR1 MNHNS and CDR2 SASEGT. The CDR3 bases are TGTGCCAGCAGTGAAGGAAGAGACCCTGAAGGGAACACCTTC. This encodes CASSEGRDPEGNTF.

The J gene is TRBJ2-1, the V gene TRBV9; D uncertain. The CDR3 extends over 13 amino acids. Germline V gene sequence: CDR1 SGDLS, CDR2 YYNGEE. The V and J ends lost 0 bases and 2 bases respectively, with 3 bases between them. The DNA of the CDR3 is TGTGCCAGCAGCGTAGTGCCCTACAATGAGCAGTTCTTC. This translates into CASSVVPYNEQFF. Combining the CDR3 with reference TRBV9 and TRBJ2-1 gives the whole variable domain DSGVTQTPKHLITATGQRVTLRCSPRSGDLSVYWYQQSLDQGLQFLIQYYNGEERAKGNILERFSAQQFPDLHSELNLSSLELGDSALYFCASSVVPYNEQFFGPGTRLTVL.

The count of this clone is one. This chain connects TRBV25-1 to TRBJ1-5; D is unresolved. The germline V gene has CDR1 MGHDK and CDR2 SYGVNS. The CDR3 covers 14 residues. Trimming took off 5 bases at V and 1 base at J, with 9 bases between the two ends. The CDR3 DNA reads TGTGCCAGCAGTTCGGGGTTAAGCAATCAGCCCCAGCATTTT. It specifies CASSSGLSNQPQHF. Drawing the rest from reference TRBV25-1 and TRBJ1-5, the complete variable domain is EADIYQTPRYLVIGTGKKITLECSQTMGHDKMYWYQQDPGMELHLIHYSYGVNSTEKGDLSSESTVSRIRTEHFPLTLESARPSHTSQYLCASSSGLSNQPQHFGDGTRLSIL.

The gene calls are TRBV5-6 and TRBJ2-2; 7 bases agree with TRBD1. The germline gives CDR1 SGHDT, CDR2 YYEEEE. CDR3 length: 16 amino acids. J lost 1 base, V lost 3 bases, and 6 bases had no gene match. The DNA for the CDR3 is TGTGCCAGCAGCTCCGACAGGGAAAGGAACACCGGGGAGCTGTTTTTT. It translates to CASSSDRERNTGELFF.

V gene TRBV7-3 combines with J gene TRBJ2-7; D unresolved. In germline, CDR1 is SGHTA, CDR2 FQGTGA. This CDR3 spans 13 amino acids. V was cut by 5 bases and J by 3 bases, with 11 bases left in between. The DNA for the CDR3 is TGTGCCAGCAGCCTTGATGGGTACTACGAGCAGTACTTC. Translating gives CASSLDGYYEQYF.

Within the sample, this clone is medium-sized. The rearrangement links TRBV7-8 to TRBJ1-6; D possibly corresponds to TRBD1 (5 bases). Germline lookup yields CDR1 SGHVS and CDR2 FQNEAQ. The germline V and J ends were trimmed by 5 bases and 6 bases, with 14 bases remaining between them. The CDR3 is 15 amino acids. This CDR3 reads CASSPGASFNSPLHF. Here the CDR3 DNA reads TGTGCCAGCAGCCCCGGGGCCAGTTTTAATTCACCCCTCCACTTT.

V gene TRBV7-6 combines with J gene TRBJ2-2; the D call may be TRBD1 or TRBD2 (5 bases each). The CDR3 totals 17 residues. Trimming took 1 base from V and 6 from J, leaving 18 bases between them. Per the germline V gene, CDR1 is SGHVS and CDR2 is FNYEAQ. The CDR3 region is CASSLGADLRGAGELFF. CDR3 nucleotides: TGTGCCAGCAGCTTAGGGGCGGATCTAAGAGGGGCCGGGGAGCTGTTTTTT.

The V and J genes are TRBV6-5 and TRBJ2-5, with D possibly matching TRBD2 (5 bases). Trimming pared 2 bases from V and 1 base from J, leaving 5 bases between. The CDR3 spans 13 residues. Germline values: CDR1 MNHEY, CDR2 SVGAGI. The DNA for the CDR3 is TGTGCCAGCAGTTACGGGAGCCAAGAGACCCAGTACTTC. It codes for CASSYGSQETQYF.

CDR3 nucleotides: TGTGCCAGCAGCCCTCCTGTTGCAGGGAGGTACGAGCAGTACTTC. Residues: CASSPPVAGRYEQYF. The V and J genes are TRBV7-9 and TRBJ2-7, with a tentative D call TRBD2 (6 bases). The CDR3 runs to 15 residues. The germline V and J ends were trimmed by 5 bases and 4 bases, with 18 bases remaining between them. Germline values: CDR1 SEHNR, CDR2 FQNEAQ (reference sequence).